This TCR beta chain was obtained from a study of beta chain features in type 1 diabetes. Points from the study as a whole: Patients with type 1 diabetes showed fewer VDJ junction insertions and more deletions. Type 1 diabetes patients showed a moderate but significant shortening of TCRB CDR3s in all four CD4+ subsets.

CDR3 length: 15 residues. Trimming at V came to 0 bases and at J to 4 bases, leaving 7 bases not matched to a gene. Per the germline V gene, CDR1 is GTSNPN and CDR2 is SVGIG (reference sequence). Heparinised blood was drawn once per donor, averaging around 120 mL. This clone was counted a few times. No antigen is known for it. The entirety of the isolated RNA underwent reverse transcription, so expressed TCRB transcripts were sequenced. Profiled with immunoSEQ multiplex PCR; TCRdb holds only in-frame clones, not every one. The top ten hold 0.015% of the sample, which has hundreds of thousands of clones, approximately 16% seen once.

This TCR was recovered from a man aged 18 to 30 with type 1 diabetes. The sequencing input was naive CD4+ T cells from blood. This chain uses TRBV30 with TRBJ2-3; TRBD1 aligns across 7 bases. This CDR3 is CAWSVGQGVSDTQYF. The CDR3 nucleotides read TGTGCCTGGAGTGTAGGGCAGGGGGTCTCAGATACGCAGTATTTT.